One sample yielded the 11 T cell receptor beta chains listed below, sequenced in a study of T-cell reconstitution after alpha-beta-depleted transplantation in children. Using unique molecular identifiers, the investigators prepared the TCRbeta library. TCRdb processed the PCR reads anew with MiXCR; each CDR3 protein has one entry. The sample carries fewer than 550,000 distinct CDR3 sequences, about 16% recorded once. The material sequenced was PBMCs, mostly from graft donor cells, taken 360 days after TCRalphabeta/CD19-depleted stem cell transplant. The receptor source for this set is a boy in the first two years of life who had a stem cell transplant for Wiskott-Aldrich syndrome, so the T cells may come from the graft donor.

This clonotype was seen more than once but under ten times. J is TRBJ1-2 and V is TRBV7-9; tentative D call: TRBD1 (5 bases). CDR1 is SEHNR, CDR2 FQNEAQ, per germline (reference sequence). CDR3 length equals 14 residues. Trimming pared 7 bases from V and 3 bases from J, leaving 15 bases between. CDR3 in amino acids: CASTFGGGDYGYTF. CDR3 in DNA: TGTGCCAGCACCTTCGGGGGTGGGGACTATGGCTACACCTTC. Full variable domain (outside the CDR3, taken from reference TRBV7-9 and TRBJ1-2): DTGVSQNPRHKITKRGQNVTFRCDPISEHNRLYWYRQTLGQGPEFLTYFQNEAQLEKSRLLSDRFSAERPKGSFSTLEIQRTEQGDSAMYLCASTFGGGDYGYTFGSGTRLTVV.

Only a few counts were recorded for this clonotype. The rearrangement uses TRBV15 and TRBJ2-5, with 7 bases identical to TRBD1. J gave up 2 bases and V 1 base, and 10 bases lay outside the gene matches. Germline CDR1 and CDR2: LNHNV and YYDKDF (reference sequence). The CDR3 sequence is 17 residues long. CDR3 bases: TGTGCCACCAGCAGAGGACGGCCAGGGGGTAGGCAAGAGACCCAGTACTTC. Translation: CATSRGRPGGRQETQYF.

V and J are TRBV24-1 and TRBJ2-2; 7 positions match TRBD1. The V gene end was trimmed by 3 bases and the J gene end by 0 bases; junction bases not matched to a gene: 3. This CDR3 has 16 residues. Germline V gives CDR1 KGHDR, CDR2 SFDVKD. Here the CDR3 DNA reads TGTGCCACCAGTGATGCCGGGACAGCGAACACCGGGGAGCTGTTTTTT. Amino acid sequence: CATSDAGTANTGELFF.

This clonotype came up a few times. The V and J genes are TRBV4-3 and TRBJ2-2; 12 bases line up with TRBD2. Per germline, CDR1 LGHNA and CDR2 YSLEER. The CDR3 contains 20 residues. Germline trimming cut 1 base from V and 3 bases from J; bases unmatched to any gene: 12. As DNA, the CDR3 is TGCGCCAGCAGCCAAGGAGGGTTTTCGGCTAGCGGGAGGGACACCGGGGAGCTGTTTTTT. Protein product: CASSQGGFSASGRDTGELFF.

CDR3 DNA: TGTGCCAGCAGACTCACCGGGACAGGGCTGCACGAGCAGTACTTC. Protein product: CASRLTGTGLHEQYF. The J gene is TRBJ2-7, the V gene TRBV12-3 or TRBV12-4, with 9 bases aligning to TRBD1. Trimming cost V 6 bases and J 5 bases; bases outside gene matches: 11. CDR3 length: 15 amino acids.

This clonotype was observed a handful of times. The V call is TRBV29-1, the J call TRBJ2-3; 10 positions agree with TRBD1. Trimming cost V 4 bases and J 10 bases; bases outside gene matches: 5. The CDR3 covers 12 residues. CDR1 is SQVTM, CDR2 ANQGSEA, per germline. The CDR3 nucleotides read TGCAGCGTTGCCGGGACAGGGGTCTCGCAGTATTTT. Its translation: CSVAGTGVSQYF.

This clonotype was detected only a few times. This chain connects TRBV11-2 to TRBJ2-7, with D tentatively TRBD2 (5 bases). Germline V gives CDR1 SGHAT, CDR2 FQNNGV. Trimming left V 3 bases short and J 3 bases short, with 15 bases between. The length of the CDR3 is 15 residues. The CDR3 DNA is TGTGCCAGCAGCTTGATGAGCGGCTCAGACTACGAGCAGTACTTC. The encoded protein is CASSLMSGSDYEQYF.

This sequence joins TRBV4-1 and TRBJ2-7, with TRBD2 matching over 8 bases. Trimming cost V 5 bases and J 5 bases; bases outside gene matches: 17. The germline V gene encodes CDR1 MGHRA and CDR2 YSYEKL. CDR3 length: 17 residues. The DNA for the CDR3 is TGCGCCAGCAGCGAAGGGCGGCGGGGGGCAAAAACCGACGAGCAGTACTTC. This encodes CASSEGRRGAKTDEQYF.

This chain joins TRBV4-2 and TRBJ2-7; no clear D gene. Looked up from germline, CDR1 is LGHNA and CDR2 is YNFKEQ. V was clipped by 2 bases and J by 5 bases, with 7 bases between them. CDR3 length: 12 residues. CDR3: CASSQTNNEQYF. The CDR3 DNA is TGTGCCAGCAGCCAAACTAATAACGAGCAGTACTTC.

The rearrangement links TRBV12-3 or TRBV12-4 to TRBJ2-7, with 7 bases identical to TRBD2. The CDR3 runs 15 residues. Trimming removed 5 bases from V and 4 bases from J; junction bases left unmatched: 11. The CDR3 sequence is CASSDYGTNLYEQYF. For the CDR3, the DNA is TGTGCCAGCAGTGACTACGGGACTAACCTTTACGAGCAGTACTTC.

The chain employs TRBV7-7 and TRBJ2-2, with D perhaps TRBD2 (6 bases). V was clipped by 0 bases and J by 0 bases, with 8 bases between them. This CDR3 region has 16 residues. Germline V gene sequence: CDR1 SSHAT, CDR2 FNYEAQ (reference sequence). CDR3 sequence: CASSLAPGANTGELFF. The CDR3 nucleotides are TGTGCCAGCAGCTTAGCGCCGGGGGCGAACACCGGGGAGCTGTTTTTT.